Included here is one T cell receptor (beta chain) sequence, with context. The time point is: baseline, week 1 (first vaccination visit). This sample's treatment: pre-vaccination baseline after standard-of-care therapy. Generated by immunoSEQ multiplex PCR, the TCRdb table keeps only in-frame clones and is missing some. The sample gives some 60,000 clones, 75% to 95% of which show up once; roughly 2.5% is in the top ten. This entry is derived from a study of a mutant IDH1 vaccine in newly diagnosed glioma. Study-level information: Averaging approximately 42 years of age, treated patients were around 62% male and approximately 38% female. Previous treatment comprised radiotherapy, temozolomide, or both, mostly both.

The germline CDR1 and CDR2 sequences are SGHVS and FQNEAQ. V dropped 5 bases and J dropped 5 bases, with 13 bases sitting between them. The CDR3 has 13 residues. The clonotype was recovered from a man aged 50-59 years with glioma. Sequenced here: PBMCs, sampled from a glioma patient treated with radiotherapy, temozolomide or both. This sequence joins TRBV7-8 and TRBJ2-7; weak D call: TRBD2 (5 bases). The CDR3 spells CASSPRGLHEQYF. The CDR3 coding sequence is TGTGCCAGCAGCCCCCGGGGTTTGCACGAGCAGTACTTC.